This T cell receptor (beta chain) emerged from a study of cytomegalovirus exposure and HLA in healthy donors. Study-wide points: A prior analysis recorded that most TCR beta V segments were productive about 87% or about 30% of the time. The dataset shows that most TCR sequences were rare, while some public TCRs occurred in many donors. Some highly shared sequence variants likely arose as a pipeline artifact.

Primers: 60 Vbeta forward and 13 Jbeta reverse. The assay was immunoSEQ multiplex PCR, and TCRdb's table has in-frame clones only and misses some. This sample's clone table lists 150,000 to 200,000 clones. Note on this clone: What it recognizes is unknown.

The CDR3 consists of 14 residues. CDR1 is LNHDA and CDR2 is SQIVND in the germline V gene (reference sequence). V shed 6 bases and J shed 2 bases, with 11 bases lying between them. The specimen sequenced was PBMCs. This sequence was found in a woman in her sixties in good health and CMV-seronegative. The chain combines TRBV19 with TRBJ1-5; no clear D. The CDR3 nucleotides read TGTGCCAGTAGAAGCCCGGTCCGCAATCAGCCCCAGCATTTT. Amino acids: CASRSPVRNQPQHF.